This T cell receptor (beta chain) was recovered during a study of blood T cells in healthy people across ages. Findings and caveats of the study: While age rose, TCR beta diversity per million T cells dropped in a roughly linear way.

As regards this clonotype: The antigen remains unidentified.

Together with a sample-barcoded 5' primer, a J-beta primer mix was included in a second PCR lasting about 6 to 11 cycles. TCRdb ran MiXCR on the 5' RACE reads and lists one entry per CDR3 protein. The sample holds hundreds of thousands of distinct CDR3 sequences, 24% seen once. Trimming pared 3 bases from V and 3 bases from J, leaving 18 bases between. CDR1 is DFQATT, CDR2 SNEGSKA, per germline (reference sequence). The CDR3 totals 15 residues. These data were likewise used in another study, on T cells of mothers and their children.

This sequence joins TRBV20-1 and TRBJ2-7; D possibly matches TRBD1 or TRBD2 (6 bases each). The sample was blood. This receptor was identified in a boy younger than 18 in good health. The DNA for the CDR3 is TGCAGTGCTAGGATCCTGCGGGACATGAGCTACGAGCAGTACTTC. Translated, it gives CSARILRDMSYEQYF.